These 31 T cell receptor beta chains originate from one sample sequenced in a study of T-cell reconstitution after alpha-beta-depleted transplantation in children. Unique molecular identifiers were incorporated during preparation of the TCRbeta library. One entry per CDR3 protein, called by TCRdb with MiXCR from the PCR reads. The repertoire consists of about 980,000 distinct CDR3 sequences, with about 29% occurring once and the leading ten covering over 25%. The sequences come from PBMCs, mostly from graft donor cells, collected 360 days after TCRalphabeta/CD19-depleted stem cell transplant. The receptor set was obtained from a boy younger than two who had a stem cell transplant for SCID, so the T cells may come from the graft donor.

The rearrangement links TRBV6-5 to TRBJ2-1; D unresolved. V lost 0 bases, J lost 2 bases, and 11 bases lay in between. Germline assignment: CDR1 MNHEY and CDR2 SVGAGI. CDR3 length: 16 amino acids. DNA for the CDR3: TGTGCCAGCAGTTACTCAGGGCAGTGGCCCTACAATGAGCAGTTCTTC. Its protein product is CASSYSGQWPYNEQFF.

This clonotype was counted ten times or more. CDR3 in amino acids: CASRAGLLNTGELFF. The CDR3 nucleotides are TGTGCCAGCAGAGCCGGGTTACTAAACACCGGGGAGCTGTTTTTT. This chain links TRBV4-2 with TRBJ2-2; D call uncertain. There are 15 residues in the CDR3. Trimming left V 6 bases short and J 2 bases short, with 13 bases between. Germline CDR1 LGHNA, CDR2 YNFKEQ.

V gene TRBV20-1 combines with J gene TRBJ2-2, with D unclear. The ends were cut back, 5 bases at V and 8 bases at J, with 12 bases in the middle. The germline gives CDR1 DFQATT, CDR2 SNEGSKA (reference sequence). The CDR3 runs 12 residues. The CDR3 coding sequence is TGCAGTGCTCAAAGGAGACCAGGGGAGCTGTTTTTT. As protein: CSAQRRPGELFF.

CDR3 amino acids: CASSNDRVGQFF. The DNA of the CDR3 is TGTGCCAGCAGTAACGACAGGGTCGGGCAGTTCTTC. The chain recombines TRBV11-2 with TRBJ2-1; 7 bases are a match to TRBD1. Losses at the gene ends were 6 bases for V and 12 bases for J; bases not matched to a gene: 8. Germline V gene sequence: CDR1 SGHAT, CDR2 FQNNGV. The CDR3 runs to 12 residues.

This clonotype was observed a handful of times. V gene TRBV5-1 combines with J gene TRBJ2-7; unclear D gene. The CDR3 spans 11 residues. Trimming cost V 2 bases and J 6 bases, with 6 bases left between them. From germline, CDR1 is SGHRS and CDR2 YFSETQ. This CDR3 reads CASSFGTEQYF. The CDR3 coding sequence is TGCGCCAGCAGCTTTGGCACCGAGCAGTACTTC.

The chain joins TRBV5-1 to TRBJ2-1; D is ambiguous. CDR1 SGHRS and CDR2 YFSETQ come from the germline V gene. The CDR3 runs 15 residues. V lost 7 bases to trimming and J lost 4 bases, with 18 bases between them. The CDR3 DNA sequence: TGCGCCAGCCAGCCTACCACTACAGATTACAATGAGCAGTTCTTC. It codes for CASQPTTTDYNEQFF.

This clonotype has more than one count but fewer than ten. The V and J genes are TRBV7-2 and TRBJ2-3; 8 nucleotides match TRBD2. Trimming cost V 3 bases and J 4 bases; bases outside gene matches: 6. This CDR3 contains 15 residues. Germline CDR1 reads SGHTA; CDR2 reads FQGNSA. As DNA, the CDR3 is TGTGCCAGCAGCTTCAATAGCGGGGTCTCAGATACGCAGTATTTT. It encodes CASSFNSGVSDTQYF.

This clonotype was picked up many times. This chain uses TRBV4-1 with TRBJ2-2; 9 bases are a match to TRBD2. Germline-derived CDR1 and CDR2 are MGHRA and YSYEKL. V was clipped by 1 base and J by 3 bases; unmatched bases: 12. The CDR3 loop spans 19 amino acids. As DNA, the CDR3 is TGCGCCAGCAGCCAAGTTAGAATAGCGGGGGCGTCTCACACCGGGGAGCTGTTTTTT. This sequence encodes CASSQVRIAGASHTGELFF.

The V and J genes are TRBV5-1 and TRBJ2-7; 11 bases match TRBD1. Unmatched junction bases numbered 4, after V lost 0 bases and J lost 2 bases. Per germline, CDR1 SGHRS and CDR2 YFSETQ. CDR3 length: 16 amino acids. The CDR3 is CASSLGWTGGTYEQYF. The CDR3 coding sequence is TGCGCCAGCAGCTTGGGTTGGACAGGGGGCACCTACGAGCAGTACTTC. The variable domain in full, completed from reference TRBV5-1 and TRBJ2-7, reads KAGVTQTPRYLIKTRGQQVTLSCSPISGHRSVSWYQQTPGQGLQFLFEYFSETQRNKGNFPGRFSGRQFSNSRSEMNVSTLELGDSALYLCASSLGWTGGTYEQYFGPGTRLTVT.

V is TRBV12-3 or TRBV12-4 and J is TRBJ1-1; 7 bases align to TRBD1. The CDR3 has 15 amino acids. J lost 0 bases, V lost 4 bases, and 5 bases had no gene match. This chain's CDR3 is CASSSGDSMNTEAFF. Here the CDR3 DNA reads TGTGCCAGCAGTTCGGGGGACAGTATGAACACTGAAGCTTTCTTT.

This clonotype was counted only a few times. The chain links TRBV20-1 to TRBJ1-4, with 7 nucleotides matching TRBD1. V dropped 2 bases and J dropped 12; count of bases not matched to a gene: 15. Germline loops: CDR1 DFQATT, CDR2 SNEGSKA (reference sequence). This CDR3 contains 15 residues. The CDR3 DNA is TGCAGTGCTAGAATGTCCCACAGGGGCCCGGGCGAACTGTTTTTT. Encoded protein: CSARMSHRGPGELFF.

This clonotype was seen a few times. This sequence joins TRBV20-1 and TRBJ2-3, with 10 positions matching TRBD2. V shed 7 bases, J shed 1 base, and the junction held 11 bases outside the gene matches. The CDR3 is made up of 16 amino acids. CDR1 is DFQATT, CDR2 SNEGSKA, per germline (reference sequence). The CDR3 DNA is TGCAGTGGAAGGATCCCTAGCGGGGGACGCACAGATACGCAGTATTTT. It codes for CSGRIPSGGRTDTQYF.

This clonotype was observed a handful of times. The CDR3 sequence is CASSYSTETQYF. For the CDR3, the DNA is TGTGCCAGCAGTTACAGCACGGAGACCCAGTACTTC. V gene TRBV12-3 or TRBV12-4 combines with J gene TRBJ2-5; D is unresolved. V was shortened by 4 bases and J by 5 bases, with 8 bases between the two germline ends. The CDR3 covers 12 residues.

This clonotype has more than one count but fewer than ten. The J gene is TRBJ1-1, the V gene TRBV20-1; a possible D gene is TRBD1 (5 bases). Trimming pared 0 bases from V and 1 base from J, leaving 9 bases between. The CDR3 runs to 14 residues. Germline values: CDR1 DFQATT, CDR2 SNEGSKA (reference sequence). DNA for the CDR3: TGCAGTGCTAGAGACCGCAGGGCGAACACTGAAGCTTTCTTT. Protein product: CSARDRRANTEAFF.

The chain has TRBV5-6 and TRBJ2-7; no firm D call. CDR1 is SGHDT and CDR2 is YYEEEE in the germline V gene. The germline V and J ends were trimmed by 0 bases and 4 bases, with 8 bases remaining between them. There are 13 residues in the CDR3. In DNA form, the CDR3 reads TGTGCCAGCAGCTTGGAAATACCTTACGAGCAGTACTTC. Translating it yields CASSLEIPYEQYF.

V usage is TRBV7-2 and J usage is TRBJ2-7; D is ambiguous. The germline V gene has CDR1 SGHTA and CDR2 FQGNSA. V dropped 1 base and J dropped 3 bases, with 10 bases sitting between them. The CDR3 extends over 14 amino acids. CDR3 nucleotides: TGTGCCAGCAGCTTAGACGCAGGCTACTACGAGCAGTACTTC. Encoded protein: CASSLDAGYYEQYF.

In its sample, this clonotype was seen a few times. V gene TRBV5-5 combines with J gene TRBJ1-1; D not resolved. Per germline, CDR1 SGHKS and CDR2 YYEKEE (reference sequence). CDR3 length: 15 residues. V lost 1 base, J lost 4 bases, and 14 bases lay in between. Here the CDR3 DNA reads TGTGCCAGCAGCTTGTATACCGGGTCGGCCACTGAAGCTTTCTTT. Translating gives CASSLYTGSATEAFF.

The J gene is TRBJ2-3, the V gene TRBV5-1; maybe TRBD1 (6 bases). Germline CDR1 SGHRS, CDR2 YFSETQ. The CDR3 is made up of 14 amino acids. Trimming removed 0 bases from V and 6 bases from J, with 11 bases in between. CDR3 protein: CASSLAGDKDTQYF. The CDR3 DNA is TGCGCCAGCAGCTTGGCAGGGGATAAGGATACGCAGTATTTT.

This chain joins TRBV24-1 and TRBJ2-1; D tentatively reads TRBD1 or TRBD2 (5 bases each). CDR1 is KGHDR, CDR2 SFDVKD, per germline. The CDR3 runs 18 residues. Trimming removed 4 bases from V and 2 bases from J, with 20 bases in between. CDR3 amino acids: CATSDPIGGETPYNEQFF. As DNA, the CDR3 is TGTGCCACCAGTGACCCCATTGGGGGTGAAACCCCCTACAATGAGCAGTTCTTC.

The CDR3 DNA is TGTGCCAGCAGAGCCTACAGGGCCAATGAGCAGTTCTTC. As protein: CASRAYRANEQFF. The rearrangement joins TRBV12-3 or TRBV12-4 to TRBJ2-1; D is perhaps TRBD1 (6 bases). The CDR3 extends over 13 amino acids. V was pared by 6 bases and J by 6 bases, with 12 bases between.

The genes are TRBV15 and TRBJ2-3; tentative D call: TRBD2 (5 bases). The CDR3 contains 13 residues. V dropped 0 bases and J dropped 10 bases, with 11 bases sitting between them. Per the germline V gene, CDR1 is LNHNV and CDR2 is YYDKDF (reference sequence). The chain's CDR3 is CATSRDPGGSQYF. The CDR3 bases are TGTGCCACCAGCAGAGATCCCGGCGGGTCGCAGTATTTT.

The gene calls are TRBV11-1 and TRBJ1-1, with 7 bases identical to TRBD1. The V segment lost 3 bases and the J segment 1 base; nucleotides outside the gene matches: 17. The CDR3 contains 19 residues. The germline V gene encodes CDR1 SGHAT and CDR2 FQDESV (reference sequence). CDR3 in amino acids: CASSLLGQAPGRTNTEAFF. The DNA for the CDR3 is TGTGCCAGCAGCTTGCTTGGACAGGCACCCGGACGTACGAACACTGAAGCTTTCTTT.

The sample holds one count of this clonotype. V and J are TRBV20-1 and TRBJ2-3, with TRBD1 matching over 7 bases. V trimming: 0 bases; J trimming: 1 base; junction bases outside the gene matches: 7. Per germline, CDR1 DFQATT and CDR2 SNEGSKA (reference sequence). CDR3 size: 16 residues. CDR3 DNA: TGCAGTGCTAGAGACCCGACAGGGTGGGGCACAGATACGCAGTATTTT. It specifies CSARDPTGWGTDTQYF.

This clonotype turned up a few times. The V and J genes are TRBV14 and TRBJ2-7, with a possible D match to TRBD2 (5 bases). Germline assignment: CDR1 SGHDN and CDR2 FVKESK. CDR3 length: 14 amino acids. Between the trimmed V and J ends, which lost 4 bases and 2 bases, there was a span of 12 bases. This CDR3 is CASSRGVAAYEQYF. The DNA for the CDR3 is TGTGCCAGCAGCCGGGGAGTCGCCGCCTACGAGCAGTACTTC.

This clonotype was picked up a small number of times. The chain links TRBV10-3 to TRBJ1-3, with no clear D. Trimming removed 7 bases at V and 0 bases at J, with 13 bases between. CDR1 is ENHRY and CDR2 is SYGVKD in the germline V gene. The CDR3 has 15 amino acids. CDR3 in DNA: TGTGCCATCACTGAAGGACCGAGCTCTGGAAACACCATATATTTT. It codes for CAITEGPSSGNTIYF.

The chain employs TRBV28 and TRBJ1-6, with D perhaps matching TRBD1 (5 bases). Looked up from germline, CDR1 is MDHEN and CDR2 is SYDVKM. The CDR3 consists of 15 residues. V gave up 8 bases and J gave up 7 bases, with 18 bases separating them. The CDR3 DNA follows: TGTGCCAGCGGTATAGAGGCCAGGGTCAATTCACCCCTCCACTTT. Translated, it gives CASGIEARVNSPLHF.

CDR3 amino acids: CASSSLTSGVLGDTQYF. The CDR3 DNA sequence: TGCGCCAGCAGCTCTTTGACTAGCGGGGTGCTTGGAGATACGCAGTATTTT. The chain has TRBV5-1 and TRBJ2-3; 11 bases match TRBD2. The V gene end was trimmed by 3 bases and the J gene end by 5 bases; junction bases not matched to a gene: 11. This CDR3 region has 17 residues. Germline loops: CDR1 SGHRS, CDR2 YFSETQ.

The rearrangement uses TRBV5-1 and TRBJ2-1; TRBD2 aligns across 9 bases. CDR1 is SGHRS, CDR2 YFSETQ, per germline. The CDR3 runs to 16 residues. The V and J ends lost 4 bases and 6 bases, in that order; junction bases with no gene match: 11. The CDR3 DNA reads as TGCGCCAGCAGCCGAGATCCTAGCGGGGTGGGCAATGAGCAGTTCTTC. It translates to CASSRDPSGVGNEQFF.

The rearrangement joins TRBV2 to TRBJ2-1; a weak D match, TRBD1 (7 bases). CDR3 length: 16 amino acids. V was clipped by 2 bases and J by 1 base, with 12 bases between them. The germline V gene has CDR1 SNHLY and CDR2 FYNNEI. Here the CDR3 reads CASSEWGDRSYNEQFF. The CDR3 bases are TGTGCCAGCAGTGAATGGGGGGACAGATCCTACAATGAGCAGTTCTTC.

This clonotype was counted between two and nine times. J is TRBJ1-1 and V is TRBV12-3 or TRBV12-4; perhaps TRBD1 as D (5 bases). CDR3 length: 11 residues. V was clipped by 5 bases and J by 9 bases, with 10 bases between them. The CDR3 spells CASSQRQQAFF. In nucleotides, the CDR3 is TGTGCCAGCAGTCAACGACAGCAAGCTTTCTTT.

The V and J genes are TRBV7-8 and TRBJ2-1; weak D call: TRBD1 (7 bases). CDR1 is SGHVS and CDR2 is FQNEAQ in the germline V gene. Trimming cost V 1 base and J 3 bases, with 13 bases left between them. The CDR3 is made up of 16 amino acids. Here the CDR3 reads CASSLGGTVIYNEQFF. The CDR3 region has the DNA TGTGCCAGCAGCTTAGGCGGGACAGTTATCTACAATGAGCAGTTCTTC. Combining the CDR3 with reference TRBV7-8 and TRBJ2-1 gives the whole variable domain GAGVSQSPRYKVAKRGQDVALRCDPISGHVSLFWYQQALGQGPEFLTYFQNEAQLDKSGLPSDRFFAERPEGSVSTLKIQRTQQEDSAVYLCASSLGGTVIYNEQFFGPGTRLTVL.